This T cell receptor beta chain was identified in a study of shared clonotypes between healthy human individuals. CD45RO negativity and positive selection for CCR7 defined naive CD8 cells, a population that excluded terminally differentiated effector memory CD45RA+ cells. This clone was seen just once. Some clones are missing from TCRdb's copy, which holds only in-frame ones; the method was immunoSEQ multiplex PCR. The sample gives about 580,000 clones, roughly 98% of which show up once; roughly 0.29% is in the top ten. Trimming shortened V by 3 bases and J by 0 bases, and 9 bases separated the two germline ends. The CDR3 is 15 amino acids. CDR1 and CDR2 (germline): SGHTA, FQGNSA.

The sequencing input was naive CD8+ T cells sorted from blood. The sequence came from a young man in good health. The chain links TRBV7-2 to TRBJ1-3; D is unclear. CDR3 DNA: TGTGCCAGCAGCTTCTCAGGCTCCTCTGGAAACACCATATATTTT. Its protein product is CASSFSGSSGNTIYF.